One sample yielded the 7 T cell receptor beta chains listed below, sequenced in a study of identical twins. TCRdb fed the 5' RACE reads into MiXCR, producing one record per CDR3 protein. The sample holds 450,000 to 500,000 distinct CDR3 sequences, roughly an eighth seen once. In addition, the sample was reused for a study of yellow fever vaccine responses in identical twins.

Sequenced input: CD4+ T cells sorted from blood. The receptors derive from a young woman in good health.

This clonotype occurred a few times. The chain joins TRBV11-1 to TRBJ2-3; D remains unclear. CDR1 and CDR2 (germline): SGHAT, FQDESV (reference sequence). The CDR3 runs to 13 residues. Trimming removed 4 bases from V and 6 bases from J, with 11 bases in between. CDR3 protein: CASSSVLTDTQYF. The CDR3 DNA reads TGTGCCAGCAGCTCGGTTTTAACGGATACGCAGTATTTT.

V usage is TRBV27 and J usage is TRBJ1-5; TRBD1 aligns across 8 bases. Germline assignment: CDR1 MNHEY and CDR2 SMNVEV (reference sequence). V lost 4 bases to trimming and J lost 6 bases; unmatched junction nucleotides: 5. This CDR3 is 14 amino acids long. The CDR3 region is CASSYRGLSQPQHF. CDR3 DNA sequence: TGTGCCAGCAGTTACAGGGGGTTGAGTCAGCCCCAGCATTTT.

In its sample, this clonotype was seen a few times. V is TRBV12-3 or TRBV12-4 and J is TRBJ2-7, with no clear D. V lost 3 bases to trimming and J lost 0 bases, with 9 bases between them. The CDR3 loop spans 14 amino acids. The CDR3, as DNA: TGTGCCAGCAGTTTGACCAGGAACTCCTACGAGCAGTACTTC. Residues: CASSLTRNSYEQYF.

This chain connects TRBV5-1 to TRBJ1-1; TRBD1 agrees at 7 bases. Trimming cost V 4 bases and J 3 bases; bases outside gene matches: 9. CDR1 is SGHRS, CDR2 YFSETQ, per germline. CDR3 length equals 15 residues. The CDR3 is CASSQRQGGDTEAFF. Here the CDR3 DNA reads TGCGCCAGCAGCCAGAGACAGGGAGGAGACACTGAAGCTTTCTTT.

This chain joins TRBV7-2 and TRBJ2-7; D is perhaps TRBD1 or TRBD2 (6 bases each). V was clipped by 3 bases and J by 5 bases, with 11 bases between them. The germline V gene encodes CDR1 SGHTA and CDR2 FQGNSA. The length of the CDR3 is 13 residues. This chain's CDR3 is CASSFSRGDEQYF. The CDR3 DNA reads TGTGCCAGCAGCTTTTCTAGGGGGGACGAGCAGTACTTC.

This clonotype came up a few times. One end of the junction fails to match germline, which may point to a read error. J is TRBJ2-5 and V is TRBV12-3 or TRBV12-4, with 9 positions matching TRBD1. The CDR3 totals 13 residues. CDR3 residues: CASSGDREPRRNF. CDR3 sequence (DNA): TGTGCCAGCAGTGGGGACAGGGAACCCAGACGGAACTTC.

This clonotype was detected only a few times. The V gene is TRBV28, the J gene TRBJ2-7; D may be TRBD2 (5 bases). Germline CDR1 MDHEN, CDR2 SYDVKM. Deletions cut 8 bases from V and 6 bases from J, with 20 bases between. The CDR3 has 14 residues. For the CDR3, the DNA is TGTGCCAGCTCGAGCGGTCCTCCTCGGGGCGAGCAGTACTTC. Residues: CASSSGPPRGEQYF.